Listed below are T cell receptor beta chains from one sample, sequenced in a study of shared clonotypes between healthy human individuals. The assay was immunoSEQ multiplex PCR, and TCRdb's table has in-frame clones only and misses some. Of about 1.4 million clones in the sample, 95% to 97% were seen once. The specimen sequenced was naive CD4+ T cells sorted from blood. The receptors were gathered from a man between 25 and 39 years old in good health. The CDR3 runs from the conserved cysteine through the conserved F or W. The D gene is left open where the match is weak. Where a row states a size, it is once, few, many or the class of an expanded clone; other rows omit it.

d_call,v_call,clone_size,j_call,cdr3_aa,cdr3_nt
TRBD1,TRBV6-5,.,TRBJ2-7,CASSRQGPYEQYF,TGTGCCAGCAGCCGACAGGGCCCCTACGAGCAGTACTTC
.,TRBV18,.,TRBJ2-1,CASSPLTLNNEQFF,TGTGCCAGCTCACCACTTACGCTTAACAATGAGCAGTTCTTC
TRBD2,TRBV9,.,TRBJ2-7,CASSVGSGRALSGLYF,TGTGCCAGCAGCGTAGGTAGCGGGAGGGCCCTCTCGGGGCTGTACTTC
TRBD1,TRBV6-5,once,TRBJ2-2,CASSRGQGGTGELFF,TGTGCCAGCAGCCGGGGACAGGGGGGGACCGGGGAGCTGTTTTTT
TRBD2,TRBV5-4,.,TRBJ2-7,CASSLTSANEQYF,TGTGCCAGCAGCTTGACTAGCGCAAACGAGCAGTACTTC
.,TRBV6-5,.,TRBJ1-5,CASRPTVSNQPQHF,TGTGCCAGCAGACCGACAGTAAGCAATCAGCCCCAGCATTTT
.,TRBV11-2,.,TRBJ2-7,CASSLENSVRPAQYF,TGTGCCAGCAGCTTAGAAAACAGTGTCCGGCCGGCGCAGTACTTC
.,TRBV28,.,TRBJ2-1,CASSLSGPSYNEQFF,TGTGCCAGCAGTTTATCGGGGCCCTCCTACAATGAGCAGTTCTTC
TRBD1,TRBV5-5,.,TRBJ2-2,CASKLGGTGNFIAGELFF,TGTGCCAGCAAGTTGGGTGGGACAGGAAATTTTATAGCCGGGGAGCTGTTTTTT
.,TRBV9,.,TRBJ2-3,CASSVAPPGGTDTQYF,TGTGCCAGCAGCGTAGCTCCGCCTGGGGGCACAGATACGCAGTATTTT
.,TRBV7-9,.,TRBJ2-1,CASSRDPIRPYNEQFF,TGTGCCAGCAGCCGGGACCCCATCCGCCCCTACAATGAGCAGTTCTTC
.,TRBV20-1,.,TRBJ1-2,CSAAGDGYTF,TGCAGTGCCGCCGGTGATGGCTACACCTTC
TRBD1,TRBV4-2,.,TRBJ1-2,CASSPGQTIYGYTF,TGTGCCAGCAGCCCGGGACAGACTATCTATGGCTACACCTTC
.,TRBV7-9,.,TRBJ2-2,CASSLRNTGELFF,TGTGCCAGCAGCCTGAGGAACACCGGGGAGCTGTTTTTT
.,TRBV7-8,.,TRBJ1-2,CASSLVEVNYGYTF,TGTGCCAGCAGCTTAGTGGAGGTCAACTATGGCTACACCTTC
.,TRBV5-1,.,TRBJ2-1,CASSLAQGHEQFF,TGCGCCAGCAGCTTGGCCCAGGGCCATGAGCAGTTCTTC
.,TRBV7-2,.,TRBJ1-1,CASSLRRGGTEAFF,TGTGCCAGCAGTCTCCGGCGGGGGGGCACTGAAGCTTTCTTT
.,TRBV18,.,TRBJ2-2,CASSLSGPTGELFF,TGTGCCAGCTCACTAAGCGGTCCCACCGGGGAGCTGTTTTTT
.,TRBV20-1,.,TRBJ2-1,CSAREFLGQFF,TGCAGTGCTAGAGAGTTCTTAGGGCAGTTCTTC
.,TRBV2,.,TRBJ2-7,CASSERLTIPNYEQYF,TGTGCCAGCAGTGAACGTCTGACTATCCCCAACTACGAGCAGTACTTC
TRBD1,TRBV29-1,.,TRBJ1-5,CSVGTETGGVGQPQHF,TGCAGCGTTGGGACCGAGACAGGGGGTGTCGGGCAGCCCCAGCATTTT
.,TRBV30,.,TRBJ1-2,CAWSPRVLAGYTF,TGTGCCTGGAGCCCCAGGGTATTAGCTGGCTACACCTTC
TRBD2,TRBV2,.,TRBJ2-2,CASSGFAGGPNGELFF,TGTGCCAGCAGTGGGTTTGCGGGAGGGCCAAACGGGGAGCTGTTTTTT
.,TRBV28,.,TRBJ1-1,CASSLLGNTEAFF,TGTGCCAGCAGTTTGTTAGGTAACACTGAAGCTTTCTTT
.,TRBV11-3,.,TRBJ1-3,CASSTRQGNTIYF,TGTGCCAGCAGCACTCGCCAGGGAAACACCATATATTTT
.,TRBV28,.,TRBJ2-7,CASSLVRSSYEQYF,TGTGCCAGCAGTTTGGTACGCTCCTCCTACGAGCAGTACTTC
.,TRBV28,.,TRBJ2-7,CASSLWQGSSYEQYF,TGTGCCAGCAGTTTGTGGCAGGGCAGCTCCTACGAGCAGTACTTC
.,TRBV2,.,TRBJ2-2,CASSRIRQAGELFF,TGTGCCAGCTCTAGAATCCGGCAGGCCGGGGAGCTGTTTTTT
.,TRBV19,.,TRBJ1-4,CASSISGKFRLNEKLFF,TGTGCCAGTAGTATCAGTGGCAAGTTCCGCCTAAATGAAAAACTGTTTTTT
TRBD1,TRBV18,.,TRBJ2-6,CASSGQGAAGANVLTF,TGTGCCAGCTCGGGACAGGGGGCGGCTGGGGCCAACGTCCTGACTTTC
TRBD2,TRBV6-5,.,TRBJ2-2,CASSYPLGTSAGELFF,TGTGCCAGCAGTTACCCCCTAGGGACTAGCGCCGGGGAGCTGTTTTTT
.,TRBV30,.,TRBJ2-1,CAWSSGASQFF,TGTGCCTGGAGTTCGGGAGCGAGCCAGTTCTTC
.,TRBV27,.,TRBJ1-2,CASSLPGSGYTF,TGTGCCAGCAGTTTACCAGGGTCTGGCTACACCTTC
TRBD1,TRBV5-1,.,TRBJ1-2,CASSLVGQGDYGYTF,TGCGCCAGCAGCTTGGTGGGACAGGGCGACTATGGCTACACCTTC
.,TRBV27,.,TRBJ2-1,CASSFRFEQFF,TGTGCCAGCAGTTTTAGGTTTGAGCAGTTCTTC
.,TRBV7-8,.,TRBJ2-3,CASSLVVTDTQYF,TGTGCCAGCAGCTTAGTAGTTACAGATACGCAGTATTTT
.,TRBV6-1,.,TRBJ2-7,CASSEVRYRGEQYF,TGTGCCAGCAGTGAAGTTCGGTACCGGGGGGAGCAGTACTTC
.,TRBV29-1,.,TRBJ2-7,CSVAGTGEQYF,TGCAGCGTCGCGGGGACGGGCGAGCAGTACTTC
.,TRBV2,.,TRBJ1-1,CASSFWEGTEAFF,TGTGCCAGCAGTTTCTGGGAAGGCACTGAAGCTTTCTTT
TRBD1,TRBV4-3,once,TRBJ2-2,CASSQEKGARGGTGELFF,TGCGCCAGCAGCCAAGAGAAGGGGGCCCGGGGTGGCACCGGGGAGCTGTTTTTT
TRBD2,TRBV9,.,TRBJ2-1,CASSVGAGGTTYNEQFF,TGTGCCAGCAGCGTAGGCGCGGGAGGTACCACATACAATGAGCAGTTCTTC
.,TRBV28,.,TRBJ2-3,CASSSRDATVTDTQYF,TGTGCCAGCAGTTCTAGGGACGCTACCGTCACAGATACGCAGTATTTT
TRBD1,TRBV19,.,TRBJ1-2,CASSTRQGKGYGYTF,TGTGCCAGTAGTACGAGACAGGGGAAGGGCTATGGCTACACCTTC
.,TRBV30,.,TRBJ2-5,CAWSLAPRKETQYF,TGTGCCTGGAGTTTGGCACCCAGAAAAGAGACCCAGTACTTC
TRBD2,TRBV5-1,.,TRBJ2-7,CASSSGGLAGYEQYF,TGCGCCAGCAGCTCTGGGGGACTAGCGGGCTACGAGCAGTACTTC
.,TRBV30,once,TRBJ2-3,CASYPSVTTQYF,TGTGCCAGTTACCCTAGCGTAACTACGCAGTATTTT
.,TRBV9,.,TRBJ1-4,CASSVNPSDEKLFF,TGTGCCAGCAGCGTAAACCCCTCGGACGAAAAACTGTTTTTT
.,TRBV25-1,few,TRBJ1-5,CASSDVGSNQPQHF,TGTGCCAGCAGTGATGTCGGTAGCAATCAGCCCCAGCATTTT
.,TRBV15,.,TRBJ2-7,CATSNNTVPGEYEQYF,TGTGCCACCAGCAACAATACAGTGCCCGGGGAGTACGAGCAGTACTTC
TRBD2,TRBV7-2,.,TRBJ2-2,CASSLKLALAGAGELFF,TGTGCCAGCAGCTTGAAGCTGGCGCTAGCGGGAGCCGGGGAGCTGTTTTTT
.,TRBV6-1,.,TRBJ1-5,CASSSVGVSDQPQHF,TGTGCCAGCAGTTCCGTGGGGGTTTCGGATCAGCCCCAGCATTTT
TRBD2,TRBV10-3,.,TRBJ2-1,CAISGGRAYNEQFF,TGTGCCATCAGTGGGGGGAGGGCCTACAATGAGCAGTTCTTC
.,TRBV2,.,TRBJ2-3,CASGRIAGDTQYF,TGTGCCAGCGGTAGGATAGCAGGAGATACGCAGTATTTT